This T cell receptor beta chain was sequenced in a study of blood T cells in healthy people across ages. The V end was cut by 0 bases, the J end by 9 bases, with 12 bases between. The germline V gene encodes CDR1 SGHRS and CDR2 YFSETQ. This CDR3 is 13 amino acids long. It was with a sample-barcoded 5' primer and a J-beta primer mix that a second PCR of roughly 7 to 12 cycles was run. Carrying 12 random nucleotides, a template-switch adaptor labeled each individual cDNA molecule. Each CDR3 protein is one row after TCRdb ran MiXCR on the 5' RACE reads. The table includes under 1 million distinct CDR3 sequences, more than 40% detected once. This clonotype has a handful of counts. What it binds is not known. Regarding the study as a whole: Long-lived and aged donors differed, with more naive CD4+ cells and higher diversity in the long-lived. Reliance upon unsorted PBMCs precluded definitive naive versus antigen-experienced comparison.

Investigators took around 10 milliliters of peripheral blood from every donor. The V gene is TRBV5-1, the J gene TRBJ1-2; no clear D gene. The sequencing sample was made of blood. The clonotype was recovered from a man aged 55 to 69 in good health. The DNA of the CDR3 is TGCGCCAGCAGCTTGGGGGGTGCGGATAGCTACACCTTC. It is translated as CASSLGGADSYTF. The full variable domain, its missing parts supplied by reference TRBV5-1 and TRBJ1-2, is KAGVTQTPRYLIKTRGQQVTLSCSPISGHRSVSWYQQTPGQGLQFLFEYFSETQRNKGNFPGRFSGRQFSNSRSEMNVSTLELGDSALYLCASSLGGADSYTFGSGTRLTVV.